The 32 T cell receptor beta chains below come from one sample, sequenced in a study of T cell responses to AZD1222 COVID-19 vaccine. Some clones are missing from TCRdb's copy, which holds only in-frame ones; the method was immunoSEQ multiplex PCR. This repertoire shows over 110,000 clones, 92% found once; its top ten account for about 3%. The sample was peripheral blood, taken on day 0 of AZD1222 vaccination. These receptors were obtained from an adult in good health.

This chain joins TRBV30 and TRBJ2-1; D might be TRBD1 or TRBD2, each matching 6 bases. The germline V gene has CDR1 GTSNPN and CDR2 SVGIG (reference sequence). The germline V and J ends were trimmed by 2 bases and 7 bases, with 18 bases remaining between them. The CDR3 consists of 15 residues. DNA for the CDR3: TGTGCCTGGAGTCCCGGGGGCGGATTCAGGAATGAGCAGTTCTTC. Protein sequence: CAWSPGGGFRNEQFF.

This chain joins TRBV20-1 and TRBJ2-4; 8 nucleotides agree with TRBD1. With 3 bases clipped from V and 9 bases from J, the junction kept 10 bases outside the gene matches. Germline loops: CDR1 DFQATT, CDR2 SNEGSKA (reference sequence). The CDR3 sequence is 14 residues long. CDR3 nucleotides: TGCAGTGCTAGTGGTGACAGGGGATTGGTCATTCAGTACTTC. This gives the protein CSASGDRGLVIQYF.

V gene TRBV10-1 combines with J gene TRBJ2-7, with 7 bases fitting TRBD1. Germline-derived CDR1 and CDR2 are WNHNN and SYGVQD (reference sequence). V lost 1 base, J lost 3 bases, and 3 bases stayed unmatched. This CDR3 has 14 amino acids. The CDR3 reads CASSELGGSYEQYF. The DNA for the CDR3 is TGCGCCAGCAGTGAGTTAGGGGGCAGCTACGAGCAGTACTTC.

The gene calls are TRBV18 and TRBJ1-1, with 7 nucleotides matching TRBD1. V lost 4 bases to trimming and J lost 8 bases; unmatched junction nucleotides: 4. The CDR3 extends over 12 amino acids. Germline-derived CDR1 and CDR2 are KGHSH and LQKENI. Written as DNA, the CDR3 is TGTGCCAGCTCACAGACAGGGAGGGAAGCTTTCTTT. Protein product: CASSQTGREAFF.

V is TRBV7-2 and J is TRBJ2-6; 7 bases line up with TRBD2. Germline V CDR1 and CDR2: SGHTA, FQGNSA. The CDR3 contains 16 residues. Germline trimming cut 5 bases from V and 2 bases from J; bases unmatched to any gene: 6. The CDR3, as DNA: TGTGCCAGCAGCCCGCGTGCGGGGGCTGGGGCCAACGTCCTGACTTTC. It codes for CASSPRAGAGANVLTF.

The CDR3 coding sequence is TGTGCCAGCAGCTCCTTGACTAGCGGGCACGGTACGCAGTATTTT. It yields the protein CASSSLTSGHGTQYF. V is TRBV5-4 and J is TRBJ2-3; 10 bases are a match to TRBD2. The CDR3 contains 15 residues. Germline V lookup: CDR1 SGHNT, CDR2 YYREEE (reference sequence). The ends lost 3 bases at V and 8 bases at J; junction bases unmatched: 9.

This sequence joins TRBV2 and TRBJ1-5; tentatively, D is TRBD1 (5 bases). V was clipped by 6 bases and J by 7 bases, with 16 bases between them. Germline CDR1 reads SNHLY; CDR2 reads FYNNEI. This CDR3 is 14 amino acids long. CDR3 region: CASSESGGGQPQHF. In nucleotides, the CDR3 is TGTGCCAGCAGCGAGAGCGGGGGGGGGCAGCCCCAGCATTTT.

The rearrangement uses TRBV5-1 and TRBJ2-7; 8 nucleotides match TRBD1. V shed 7 bases and J 0 bases; nucleotides not matched to a gene: 3. The germline gives CDR1 SGHRS, CDR2 YFSETQ. The CDR3 runs to 13 residues. Written as DNA, the CDR3 is TGCGCCAGCCTGGGACAGGACTCCTACGAGCAGTACTTC. Amino acid sequence: CASLGQDSYEQYF.

The chain employs TRBV5-4 and TRBJ2-2; possible D gene TRBD2, 6 bases. V was clipped by 4 bases and J by 6 bases, with 16 bases between them. The CDR3 spans 15 residues. Germline V gene sequence: CDR1 SGHNT, CDR2 YYREEE (reference sequence). The CDR3 sequence: CASSPIATGAGELFF. As DNA, the CDR3 is TGTGCCAGCAGCCCGATAGCGACGGGAGCCGGGGAGCTGTTTTTT.

This clone turned up a few times. V gene TRBV3-1 (or the pseudogene TRBV3-2) combines with J gene TRBJ2-7, with D tentatively TRBD1 or TRBD2 (7 bases each). V gave up 10 bases and J gave up 10 bases, with 17 bases separating them. This CDR3 region has 11 residues. Germline V gene lookup returns CDR1 LGHDT and CDR2 YNNKEL (reference sequence). Here the CDR3 DNA reads TGTGCCACCTCCAGGGGGAGGGCCCAGTACTTC. It is translated as CATSRGRAQYF.

This rearrangement joins TRBV27 to TRBJ1-5; 7 bases map to TRBD1. The CDR3 runs 14 residues. Per the germline V gene, CDR1 is MNHEY and CDR2 is SMNVEV (reference sequence). V was pared by 3 bases and J by 6 bases, with 5 bases of the junction left unmatched. The CDR3 sequence is CASSLGQGGQPQHF. CDR3 nucleotides: TGTGCCAGCAGTTTGGGTCAGGGGGGTCAGCCCCAGCATTTT.

The V and J genes are TRBV18 and TRBJ1-1; 8 bases are a match to TRBD1. Looked up from germline, CDR1 is KGHSH and CDR2 is LQKENI. The junction had 5 bases not matched to a gene; V was cut back by 6 bases and J by 5 bases. CDR3 length: 13 amino acids. CDR3 protein: CASSTGGKTEAFF. DNA for the CDR3: TGTGCCAGCTCTACAGGGGGTAAAACTGAAGCTTTCTTT.

V usage is TRBV6-1 and J usage is TRBJ2-3; 8 bases are shared with TRBD1. The CDR3 totals 18 residues. Trimming cost V 2 bases and J 4 bases; bases outside gene matches: 14. Looked up from germline, CDR1 is MNHNS and CDR2 is SASEGT. The CDR3 loop reads CASSEQPGTGLAPDTQYF. CDR3 DNA: TGTGCCAGCAGTGAACAACCGGGGACAGGCCTCGCTCCAGATACGCAGTATTTT.

The chain has TRBV7-3 and TRBJ2-1; the D gene is possibly TRBD1 (7 bases). The germline V gene encodes CDR1 SGHTA and CDR2 FQGTGA. The V end was cut by 5 bases, the J end by 4 bases, with 15 bases between. The CDR3 runs 15 residues. CDR3 in DNA: TGTGCCAGCAGCCCATCCAGGGGGGTATACAATGAGCAGTTCTTC. It encodes CASSPSRGVYNEQFF. The full variable domain, its missing parts supplied by reference TRBV7-3 and TRBJ2-1, is GAGVSQTPSNKVTEKGKYVELRCDPISGHTALYWYRQSLGQGPEFLIYFQGTGAADDSGLPNDRFFAVRPEGSVSTLKIQRTERGDSAVYLCASSPSRGVYNEQFFGPGTRLTVL.

V and J are TRBV7-3 and TRBJ2-2; TRBD2 agrees at 12 bases. Germline CDR1 is SGHTA and CDR2 is FQGTGA. The CDR3 totals 16 residues. V dropped 4 bases and J dropped 9; count of bases not matched to a gene: 9. The CDR3 nucleotides are TGTGCCAGCAGCTATTTGGCCGGGACTAGCGGGCGGGAGCTGTTTTTT. This gives the protein CASSYLAGTSGRELFF.

V usage is TRBV29-1 and J usage is TRBJ2-7, with D uncertain. V was shortened by 4 bases and J by 4 bases, with 17 bases between the two germline ends. CDR1 is SQVTM, CDR2 ANQGSEA, per germline. This CDR3 spans 14 amino acids. The CDR3 sequence: CSVVLEDRGYEQYF. Written as DNA, the CDR3 is TGCAGCGTTGTCTTAGAGGACCGAGGATACGAGCAGTACTTC.

The rearrangement uses TRBV28 and TRBJ1-3; D possibly corresponds to TRBD1 (6 bases). CDR1 and CDR2 (germline): MDHEN, SYDVKM. This CDR3 contains 15 residues. Trimming left V 5 bases short and J 0 bases short, with 11 bases between. The CDR3 sequence: CASSRTGSSGNTIYF. The CDR3 nucleotides read TGTGCCAGCAGTCGAACAGGGAGCTCTGGAAACACCATATATTTT.

A single count supports this clone. The V call is TRBV29-1, the J call TRBJ1-1, with D unresolved. V lost 5 bases and J 5 bases, leaving 9 bases between the germline ends. This CDR3 is built from 11 residues. Germline CDR1 SQVTM, CDR2 ANQGSEA. The CDR3 here is CSVLPKTEAFF. The CDR3 DNA reads TGCAGCGTTCTACCGAAGACTGAAGCTTTCTTT.

This rearrangement joins TRBV6-2 or TRBV6-3 to TRBJ2-7; 11 bases are a match to TRBD2. CDR1 MNHEY and CDR2 SVGEGT come from the germline V gene. This CDR3 has 17 residues. After removal of 5 bases from V and 4 bases from J, the junction contained 13 bases not matched to a gene. CDR3 sequence: CASSRLPTSGRSYEQYF. Here the CDR3 DNA reads TGTGCCAGCAGTCGCCTCCCTACTAGCGGGAGAAGTTACGAGCAGTACTTC.

The table lists this clone with a count of one. The chain carries TRBV21-1 and TRBJ2-7; the D call in the table, TRBD1, was not verified against the DNA. TRBV21-1 is assigned pseudogene status. The CDR3 runs 12 residues. CDR3 coding DNA: TGTGCCACCGGGGACAGGGTCGTCGAGCAGTACTTC. Protein product: CATGDRVVEQYF.

J is TRBJ1-4 and V is TRBV5-1, with 10 positions matching TRBD1. The V gene end was trimmed by 3 bases and the J gene end by 8 bases; junction bases not matched to a gene: 4. This CDR3 is built from 14 residues. Germline CDR1 SGHRS, CDR2 YFSETQ. The CDR3 is CASSSGTGEEKLFF. For the CDR3, the DNA is TGCGCCAGCAGCTCCGGGACAGGGGAGGAAAAACTGTTTTTT.

Only a few counts were recorded for this clone. The CDR3 DNA reads as TGTGCCAGCAGTTACAACCAGGGGGGTGAAAAACTGTTTTTT. It specifies CASSYNQGGEKLFF. The V call is TRBV6-5, the J call TRBJ1-4; 7 bases line up with TRBD1. Germline V gives CDR1 MNHEY, CDR2 SVGAGI. V dropped 2 bases and J dropped 7; count of bases not matched to a gene: 4. The CDR3 extends over 14 amino acids.

The chain links TRBV6-1 to TRBJ1-1; perhaps TRBD1 as D (5 bases). Germline lookup yields CDR1 MNHNS and CDR2 SASEGT. V lost 3 bases to trimming and J lost 1 base, with 12 bases between them. This CDR3 comprises 15 residues. The CDR3 region has the DNA TGTGCCAGCAGTGACACCGACAGCTCGAACACTGAAGCTTTCTTT. It specifies CASSDTDSSNTEAFF.

The chain is built from TRBV4-1 and TRBJ1-1, with 7 bases that match TRBD1. CDR1 is MGHRA and CDR2 is YSYEKL in the germline V gene. J gave up 1 base and V 1 base, and 6 bases lay outside the gene matches. There are 16 residues in the CDR3. The CDR3 coding sequence is TGCGCCAGCAGCCAAGGGGGTAACAGGGGGAACACTGAAGCTTTCTTT. It codes for CASSQGGNRGNTEAFF.

This rearrangement joins TRBV11-3 to TRBJ2-1, with 10 bases identical to TRBD2. The CDR3 is made up of 15 amino acids. The germline CDR1 and CDR2 sequences are SGHNT and YENEEA. V shed 5 bases, J shed 3 bases, and the junction held 4 bases outside the gene matches. The CDR3 coding sequence is TGTGCCAGCAGCAGTAGCGGGAGGCTCTACAATGAGCAGTTCTTC. It specifies CASSSSGRLYNEQFF.

DNA for the CDR3: TGTGCCAGCAGCAGGGGAATCCAAGAGACCCAGTACTTC. Encoded protein: CASSRGIQETQYF. This chain links TRBV11-2 with TRBJ2-5; TRBD1 might be the D (5 bases). Germline CDR1 and CDR2: SGHAT and FQNNGV. V lost 5 bases, J lost 1 base, and 8 bases lay in between. The CDR3 extends over 13 amino acids.

This clone was counted a single time. This chain links TRBV30 with TRBJ1-5; D remains ambiguous. Trimming pared 2 bases from V and 0 bases from J, leaving 8 bases between. CDR3 length: 14 residues. Germline V gene lookup returns CDR1 GTSNPN and CDR2 SVGIG (reference sequence). DNA of the CDR3: TGTGCCTGGAGTATCGGTTATAGCAATCAGCCCCAGCATTTT. Protein: CAWSIGYSNQPQHF.

This clone has just one count. The rearrangement uses TRBV5-4 and TRBJ1-2; D gene uncertain. Trimming shortened V by 5 bases and J by 2 bases, and 19 bases separated the two germline ends. Germline-derived CDR1 and CDR2 are SGHNT and YYREEE (reference sequence). This CDR3 region has 16 residues. CDR3 DNA sequence: TGTGCCAGCAGAAATGACGCCCAATCTATAAACTATGGCTACACCTTC. This gives the protein CASRNDAQSINYGYTF.

The genes are TRBV7-3 and TRBJ2-2; D unresolved. In germline, CDR1 is SGHTA, CDR2 FQGTGA. The CDR3 is 12 amino acids. Between the trimmed V and J ends, which lost 3 bases and 7 bases, there was a span of 6 bases. The CDR3 protein is CASSFYHGELFF. CDR3 DNA sequence: TGTGCCAGCAGCTTCTACCACGGGGAGCTGTTTTTT.

V gene TRBV6-5 combines with J gene TRBJ1-5, with D perhaps matching TRBD1 (5 bases). From germline, CDR1 is MNHEY and CDR2 SVGAGI. Deletions cut 10 bases from V and 9 bases from J, with 13 bases between. The CDR3 covers 11 residues. The CDR3 DNA is TGTGCCAACGGGGGATCAATGCCCCAGCATTTT. This gives the protein CANGGSMPQHF.

The chain has TRBV7-9 and TRBJ1-6; D call uncertain. V shed 1 base and J shed 6 bases, with 10 bases lying between them. Germline values: CDR1 SEHNR, CDR2 FQNEAQ (reference sequence). The length of the CDR3 is 15 residues. The CDR3 bases are TGTGCCAGCAGCTTAGATGCACAGAGTAATTCACCCCTCCACTTT. Translated: CASSLDAQSNSPLHF. The entire variable domain, with the rest obtained from reference TRBV7-9 and TRBJ1-6, is as follows: DTGVSQNPRHKITKRGQNVTFRCDPISEHNRLYWYRQTLGQGPEFLTYFQNEAQLEKSRLLSDRFSAERPKGSFSTLEIQRTEQGDSAMYLCASSLDAQSNSPLHFGNGTRLTVT.

The V gene is TRBV6-6, the J gene TRBJ2-3; TRBD2 agrees at 10 bases. Per the germline V gene, CDR1 is MNHNY and CDR2 is SVGAGI (reference sequence). The trim removed 6 bases at V and 5 bases at J, leaving 8 bases unmatched. The CDR3 sequence is 15 residues long. The CDR3: CASRPGTSEGDTQYF. The CDR3 region has the DNA TGTGCCAGCAGGCCCGGGACTAGCGAGGGAGATACGCAGTATTTT.